A single sample is the source of the 17 T cell receptor beta chains below, sequenced in a study of post-analysis software for immune sequencing data. Incorporated into the TCR beta cDNA libraries were unique molecular identifiers, which served to reduce PCR and sequencing biases. In TCRdb, the PCR reads were re-called with MiXCR into one record per CDR3 protein. The table has more than 450,000 distinct CDR3 sequences, about 40% seen once. Antigen specificity for these receptors is unknown. Study conclusions and caveats: Roughly five TRBV segments appeared more often in patients than in controls, and TRBV5-6, TRBV5-1 and TRBV20-1 were among these.

Sequenced sample: blood. These receptors were obtained from a girl aged 5 to 17 with multiple sclerosis.

The CDR3 sequence: CASSQLAGGGYTQYF. CDR3 sequence (DNA): TGCGCCAGCAGTCAACTAGCGGGAGGGGGATATACGCAGTATTTT. The chain couples TRBV4-1 to TRBJ2-3, with 13 bases that match TRBD2. Germline V gives CDR1 MGHRA, CDR2 YSYEKL. V dropped 6 bases and J dropped 7; count of bases not matched to a gene: 7. The length of the CDR3 is 15 residues.

This clonotype turned up a few times. V usage is TRBV7-9 and J usage is TRBJ2-7; the match to TRBD1 covers 8 bases. Germline values: CDR1 SEHNR, CDR2 FQNEAQ (reference sequence). This CDR3 has 15 amino acids. V was clipped by 1 base and J by 3 bases; unmatched bases: 5. The CDR3, as DNA: TGTGCCAGCAGCTTAGGGCGGACAGGGATCTACGAGCAGTACTTC. Its protein is CASSLGRTGIYEQYF.

This sequence joins TRBV4-2 and TRBJ1-1, with D unresolved. This CDR3 contains 14 residues. Germline V gene data show CDR1 as LGHNA and CDR2 as YNFKEQ. V shed 3 bases and J shed 3 bases, with 11 bases lying between them. CDR3 sequence: CASSQSDGDTEAFF. DNA of the CDR3: TGTGCCAGCAGCCAGTCGGACGGGGACACTGAAGCTTTCTTT.

The CDR3 region is CASREEGRGTNYGYTF. For the CDR3, the DNA is TGCGCCAGCAGAGAAGAGGGGCGGGGCACTAACTATGGCTACACCTTC. The V gene is TRBV4-1, the J gene TRBJ1-2, with a weak D call TRBD1 (5 bases). The CDR3 covers 16 residues. V shed 6 bases and J shed 0 bases, with 17 bases lying between them. Germline V gene sequence: CDR1 MGHRA, CDR2 YSYEKL.

The chain recombines TRBV29-1 with TRBJ2-5; D not resolved. CDR1 is SQVTM and CDR2 is ANQGSEA in the germline V gene. The CDR3 sequence is 13 residues long. V was trimmed by 4 bases and J by 5 bases, leaving 14 bases between them. The chain's CDR3 is CSVGLILGETQYF. The DNA of the CDR3 is TGCAGCGTTGGTCTGATCCTCGGGGAGACCCAGTACTTC.

The CDR3 loop is CASSVGGFGRGGPTDTQYF. CDR3 nucleotides: TGTGCCAGCAGCGTAGGAGGGTTTGGTCGGGGGGGGCCGACAGATACGCAGTATTTT. J is TRBJ2-3 and V is TRBV7-8, with 8 bases matching TRBD2. This CDR3 comprises 19 residues. V lost 5 bases, J lost 3 bases, and 19 bases stayed unmatched. Germline V lookup: CDR1 SGHVS, CDR2 FQNEAQ.

This CDR3 is CSVKQTGIETQYF. The CDR3 DNA sequence: TGCAGCGTTAAACAAACAGGGATTGAGACCCAGTACTTC. This chain connects TRBV29-1 to TRBJ2-5; possibly TRBD1 for D (6 bases). The CDR3 totals 13 residues. Germline V gene data show CDR1 as SQVTM and CDR2 as ANQGSEA. The V end was cut by 5 bases, the J end by 5 bases, with 15 bases between.

The rearrangement links TRBV7-2 to TRBJ1-2; 9 bases align to TRBD1. The CDR3 totals 18 residues. Looked up from germline, CDR1 is SGHTA and CDR2 is FQGNSA. J gave up 2 bases and V 4 bases, and 14 bases lay outside the gene matches. The CDR3 sequence is CASSSLLQGARSNYGYTF. In DNA form, the CDR3 reads TGTGCCAGCAGCTCCCTCCTACAGGGGGCACGGTCCAACTATGGCTACACCTTC.

This chain uses TRBV6-5 with TRBJ2-7; perhaps TRBD2 as D (7 bases). Germline CDR1 MNHEY, CDR2 SVGAGI. Trimming removed 7 bases from V and 7 bases from J, with 17 bases in between. The CDR3 consists of 13 residues. The CDR3 protein is CASTKVGRGEQYF. The CDR3 DNA is TGTGCCAGCACCAAGGTGGGGAGGGGGGAGCAGTACTTC.

The chain couples TRBV3-1 to TRBJ2-5, with D possibly being TRBD1 or TRBD2 (5 bases each). The CDR3 has 16 residues. V was pared by 2 bases and J by 2 bases, with 15 bases between. Germline CDR1 and CDR2: LGHDT and YNNKEL (reference sequence). Here the CDR3 reads CASSQYGTELQETQYF. The CDR3 bases are TGTGCCAGCAGCCAATACGGGACGGAATTACAAGAGACCCAGTACTTC.

V and J are TRBV14 and TRBJ1-1; D remains unclear. The CDR3 totals 12 residues. V gave up 4 bases and J gave up 4 bases, with 7 bases separating them. Germline V gene sequence: CDR1 SGHDN, CDR2 FVKESK. CDR3 bases: TGTGCCAGCAGCCGAGGGCGCACTGAAGCTTTCTTT. This gives the protein CASSRGRTEAFF.

This clonotype has just a few counts. The rearrangement joins TRBV10-3 to TRBJ2-5; no clear D. Germline lookup yields CDR1 ENHRY and CDR2 SYGVKD. The CDR3 loop spans 14 amino acids. The V end was cut by 0 bases, the J end by 5 bases, with 10 bases between. The CDR3 DNA is TGTGCCATCAGTGAGTCGAAAGGAAGGGAGACCCAGTACTTC. This gives the protein CAISESKGRETQYF.

This clonotype occurred a few times. This chain joins TRBV7-2 and TRBJ2-5, with D uncertain. Deletions cut 1 base from V and 2 bases from J, with 14 bases between. The CDR3 totals 16 residues. Germline CDR1 reads SGHTA; CDR2 reads FQGNSA. The CDR3 reads CASSLDVGRWQETQYF. The CDR3 nucleotides read TGTGCCAGCAGCTTAGATGTGGGCAGATGGCAAGAGACCCAGTACTTC. The entire variable domain, with the rest obtained from reference TRBV7-2 and TRBJ2-5, is as follows: GAGVSQSPSNKVTEKGKDVELRCDPISGHTALYWYRQSLGQGLEFLIYFQGNSAPDKSGLPSDRFSAERTGGSVSTLTIQRTQQEDSAVYLCASSLDVGRWQETQYFGPGTRLLVL.

This clonotype was recorded a few times. V is TRBV29-1 and J is TRBJ2-7, with 12 bases that match TRBD1. CDR3 length: 13 amino acids. The ends lost 7 bases at V and 6 bases at J; junction bases unmatched: 7. The germline V gene has CDR1 SQVTM and CDR2 ANQGSEA. CDR3 coding DNA: TGCAGCGGTCGGGACAGGGGGCCTTCCGAGCAGTACTTC. Translation gives CSGRDRGPSEQYF.

J is TRBJ2-3 and V is TRBV11-2; perhaps TRBD1 as D (6 bases). Trimming removed 4 bases at V and 1 base at J, with 12 bases between. The CDR3 spans 15 residues. CDR1 SGHAT and CDR2 FQNNGV come from the germline V gene. The CDR3: CASSYYRDGTDTQYF. In DNA, the CDR3 is TGTGCCAGCAGCTACTACAGGGATGGCACAGATACGCAGTATTTT. Variable domain in full (rest from reference TRBV11-2 and TRBJ2-3): EAGVAQSPRYKIIEKRQSVAFWCNPISGHATLYWYQQILGQGPKLLIQFQNNGVVDDSQLPKDRFSAERLKGVDSTLKIQPAKLEDSAVYLCASSYYRDGTDTQYFGPGTRLTVL.

This sequence joins TRBV5-4 and TRBJ2-1; 11 bases agree with TRBD2. The V gene's germline CDR1 is SGHNT and CDR2 YYREEE (reference sequence). V lost 4 bases, J lost 5 bases, and 5 bases stayed unmatched. The CDR3 spans 15 residues. This CDR3 is CASSPGTSGDNEQFF. The CDR3 DNA sequence: TGTGCCAGCAGCCCCGGGACTAGCGGAGACAATGAGCAGTTCTTC.

The table lists this clonotype with a few counts. The chain couples TRBV13 to TRBJ2-7; 11 positions agree with TRBD2. The CDR3 is made up of 15 amino acids. The junction had 8 bases not matched to a gene; V was cut back by 4 bases and J by 6 bases. Germline CDR1 is PRHDT and CDR2 is FYEKMQ (reference sequence). CDR3 DNA sequence: TGTGCCAGCAGCTCCATAGCGGGAGGGCTCGCCGAGCAGTACTTC. Protein product: CASSSIAGGLAEQYF.